The next 21 T cell receptor beta chains were all read from a single sample in a study of T cell responses to AZD1222 COVID-19 vaccine. The table came from immunoSEQ multiplex PCR; TCRdb's copy has only in-frame clones and leaves some out. The data contain 200,000 or so clones, almost 95% of them singletons. This sample comprised peripheral blood, obtained on day 0 of AZD1222 vaccination. These receptors were obtained from an adult in good health.

V is TRBV7-8 and J is TRBJ1-2, with TRBD1 matching 9 bases. Germline CDR1 is SGHVS and CDR2 is FQNEAQ. The CDR3 sequence is 14 residues long. The V segment lost 5 bases and the J segment 6 bases; nucleotides outside the gene matches: 7. The CDR3 loop reads CASSLARTGDGYTF. The DNA for the CDR3 is TGTGCCAGCAGCCTTGCCAGGACAGGGGATGGCTACACCTTC.

The V and J genes are TRBV28 and TRBJ2-3; D ambiguous. The germline gives CDR1 MDHEN, CDR2 SYDVKM. V was pared by 4 bases and J by 2 bases, with 7 bases between. CDR3 length: 13 residues. Here the CDR3 reads CASSSPPTDTQYF. DNA for the CDR3: TGTGCCAGCAGTTCCCCTCCCACAGATACGCAGTATTTT.

The chain links TRBV12-3 or TRBV12-4 to TRBJ1-1; D may be TRBD1 (5 bases). The CDR3 runs to 13 residues. V lost 5 bases to trimming and J lost 0 bases, with 7 bases between them. This CDR3 is CASSQGLNTEAFF. As DNA, the CDR3 is TGTGCCAGCAGTCAGGGACTGAACACTGAAGCTTTCTTT.

The sample holds many counts of this clone. The chain is built from TRBV4-2 and TRBJ2-1; a possible D gene is TRBD1 (5 bases). The CDR3 runs 12 residues. The V gene's germline CDR1 is LGHNA and CDR2 YNFKEQ. Trimming stripped 4 bases from V and 8 bases from J, with 9 bases between. The CDR3 DNA reads as TGTGCCAGCAGCCCCTCAGGGTATGAGCAGTTCTTC. Its translation: CASSPSGYEQFF.

The chain is built from TRBV4-2 and TRBJ2-5; 11 bases align to TRBD2. J lost 4 bases, V lost 4 bases, and 5 bases had no gene match. CDR1 LGHNA and CDR2 YNFKEQ come from the germline V gene. The CDR3 runs 15 residues. The CDR3 is CASSPGLAGGETQYF. The CDR3 bases are TGTGCCAGCAGCCCCGGGCTAGCGGGAGGAGAGACCCAGTACTTC.

V and J are TRBV10-1 and TRBJ2-1; 7 bases agree with TRBD1. With 4 bases clipped from V and 1 base from J, the junction kept 1 base outside the gene matches. The germline gives CDR1 WNHNN, CDR2 SYGVQD (reference sequence). The CDR3 is made up of 14 amino acids. The CDR3 bases are TGCGCCAGCAGTGTGGGACAGTCCTACAATGAGCAGTTCTTC. Translation gives CASSVGQSYNEQFF.

This rearrangement joins TRBV18 to TRBJ1-2, with TRBD1 matching over 9 bases. The germline V gene encodes CDR1 KGHSH and CDR2 LQKENI. This CDR3 is built from 15 residues. V gave up 5 bases and J gave up 4 bases; unmatched junction bases: 8. CDR3 amino acids: CASSSVTGGAYGYTF. The CDR3 coding sequence is TGTGCCAGCTCATCAGTAACAGGGGGCGCCTATGGCTACACCTTC.

The CDR3 bases are TGTGCCTCCGGGACGGCGAACACCGGGGAGCTGTTTTTT. It is translated as CASGTANTGELFF. The chain couples TRBV27 to TRBJ2-2; perhaps D is TRBD1 or TRBD2 (5 bases each). Looked up from germline, CDR1 is MNHEY and CDR2 is SMNVEV (reference sequence). V lost 11 bases and J lost 0, with 10 bases in between. The CDR3 loop spans 13 amino acids.

V gene TRBV10-3 combines with J gene TRBJ2-5; 11 positions agree with TRBD2. J lost 2 bases, V lost 11 bases, and 10 bases had no gene match. Germline V gives CDR1 ENHRY, CDR2 SYGVKD. This CDR3 spans 15 amino acids. CDR3 loop: CASRLAGTQQETQYF. Written as DNA, the CDR3 is TGTGCCTCCAGACTAGCGGGAACACAGCAAGAGACCCAGTACTTC.

The chain recombines TRBV18 with TRBJ2-6; possibly TRBD1 or TRBD2 for D (5 bases each). From germline, CDR1 is KGHSH and CDR2 LQKENI. V gave up 4 bases and J gave up 0 bases, with 13 bases separating them. The CDR3 loop spans 17 amino acids. The CDR3 DNA is TGTGCCAGCTCACGAGGGGTTCCCGACTCTGGGGCCAACGTCCTGACTTTC. Translating gives CASSRGVPDSGANVLTF.

This chain uses TRBV2 with TRBJ2-7; a possible D gene is TRBD1 (5 bases). Germline assignment: CDR1 SNHLY and CDR2 FYNNEI. V was shortened by 10 bases and J by 0 bases, with 10 bases between the two germline ends. The length of the CDR3 is 12 residues. The CDR3 protein is CATSGPSYEQYF. In DNA form, the CDR3 reads TGTGCCACATCAGGGCCCTCCTACGAGCAGTACTTC. Looking up the rest from reference TRBV2 and TRBJ2-7 gives the full variable domain: EPEVTQTPSHQVTQMGQEVILRCVPISNHLYFYWYRQILGQKVEFLVSFYNNEISEKSEIFDDQFSVERPDGSNFTLKIRSTKLEDSAMYFCATSGPSYEQYFGPGTRLTVT.

The chain is built from TRBV18 and TRBJ1-4, with no clear D. Trimming took 3 bases from V and 8 from J, leaving 7 bases between them. CDR1 KGHSH and CDR2 LQKENI come from the germline V gene. The CDR3 loop spans 12 amino acids. CDR3 protein: CASSPPAEKLFF. The CDR3 nucleotides are TGTGCCAGCTCACCCCCCGCGGAAAAACTGTTTTTT.

The genes are TRBV19 and TRBJ1-2; D ambiguous. V was trimmed by 5 bases and J by 4 bases, leaving 20 bases between them. CDR3 length equals 16 residues. Germline V CDR1 and CDR2: LNHDA, SQIVND (reference sequence). The CDR3 protein is CASSASGQLSGYGYTF. CDR3 sequence (DNA): TGTGCCAGTAGTGCCTCCGGCCAACTGAGCGGCTATGGCTACACCTTC.

This clone was seen more than once but under ten times. V usage is TRBV25-1 and J usage is TRBJ2-2; D perhaps matches TRBD2 (5 bases). The V and J ends lost 6 bases and 7 bases respectively, with 15 bases between them. CDR1 is MGHDK and CDR2 is SYGVNS in the germline V gene. CDR3 length: 14 amino acids. CDR3 in amino acids: CASRPSNIHGELFF. CDR3 DNA sequence: TGTGCCAGCAGACCTAGCAACATTCACGGGGAGCTGTTTTTT.

The genes are TRBV7-9 and TRBJ2-3; 13 bases fit TRBD2. CDR1 is SEHNR and CDR2 is FQNEAQ in the germline V gene (reference sequence). CDR3 length: 16 residues. With 5 bases clipped from V and 1 base from J, the junction kept 3 bases outside the gene matches. Here the CDR3 reads CASSRGLAGGTDTQYF. The CDR3 DNA is TGTGCCAGCAGCCGCGGACTAGCGGGGGGCACAGATACGCAGTATTTT.

This clone was observed once. The genes are TRBV27 and TRBJ1-2, with D unresolved. Germline V lookup: CDR1 MNHEY, CDR2 SMNVEV (reference sequence). The CDR3 runs to 15 residues. V was trimmed by 5 bases and J by 0 bases, leaving 13 bases between them. This chain's CDR3 is CASSPGHLPNYGYTF. The CDR3 bases are TGTGCCAGCAGTCCGGGCCATCTCCCTAACTATGGCTACACCTTC.

The rearrangement joins TRBV19 to TRBJ2-1, with a tentative D call TRBD2 (7 bases). The CDR3 is made up of 17 amino acids. V shed 0 bases and J shed 3 bases, with 15 bases lying between them. Per the germline V gene, CDR1 is LNHDA and CDR2 is SQIVND (reference sequence). The CDR3 protein is CASSIDLGGAFYNEQFF. CDR3 coding DNA: TGTGCCAGTAGTATAGACCTGGGGGGGGCCTTCTACAATGAGCAGTTCTTC.

The chain is built from TRBV28 and TRBJ1-5, with D unresolved. The V end was cut by 8 bases, the J end by 3 bases, with 17 bases between. Germline CDR1 and CDR2: MDHEN and SYDVKM. CDR3 length: 15 amino acids. The CDR3 bases are TGTGCCAGCTCCCCCCTCGTGGACCCCAATCAGCCCCAGCATTTT. Protein: CASSPLVDPNQPQHF.

This chain connects TRBV6-6 to TRBJ1-3; a weak D match, TRBD1 (6 bases). V shed 6 bases and J shed 0 bases, with 12 bases lying between them. The V gene's germline CDR1 is MNHNY and CDR2 SVGAGI (reference sequence). The CDR3 covers 15 residues. The chain's CDR3 is CASRRDTNSGNTIYF. CDR3 bases: TGTGCCAGCAGACGGGACACCAACTCTGGAAACACCATATATTTT.

This clone was counted a few times. The CDR3 here is CASSHIRGFTGNTIYF. CDR3 DNA sequence: TGTGCCAGCAGCCACATTCGGGGCTTCACTGGAAACACCATATATTTT. The genes are TRBV11-2 and TRBJ1-3; tentative D call: TRBD1 (5 bases). This CDR3 is built from 16 residues. Germline-derived CDR1 and CDR2 are SGHAT and FQNNGV. V shed 5 bases and J shed 2 bases, with 16 bases lying between them.

J is TRBJ1-1 and V is TRBV6-2 or TRBV6-3, with 7 bases fitting TRBD1. The CDR3 length is 14 residues. Germline values: CDR1 MNHEY, CDR2 SVGEGT. Trimming took 5 bases from V and 1 from J; bases not matched to a gene: 4. CDR3 residues: CASSGQAGNTEAFF. Written as DNA, the CDR3 is TGTGCCAGCAGTGGACAGGCGGGGAACACTGAAGCTTTCTTT.